A selection of T cell receptor beta chains follows, all from one sample in a study of beta chain features in type 1 diabetes. The method was immunoSEQ multiplex PCR; TCRdb's version includes in-frame clones alone and lacks a portion of them. Here the sample spans 900,000 or so clones, roughly a sixth being singletons. Specimen: naive CD4+ T cells from blood. The receptors derive from a young woman in good health. Both conserved end residues are part of each CDR3. D genes are given only for firm matches. Some rows have no size entry. The others give once, few or many, or a class for an expanded clone.

>.|.|TRBV25-1|TRBJ2-7
CASSGTGTYEQYF
TGTGCCAGCAGTGGTACGGGAACATACGAGCAGTACTTC
>.|few|TRBV10-1|TRBJ2-2
CASSERAFGELFF
TGCGCCAGCAGTGAGAGGGCCTTCGGGGAGCTGTTTTTT
>.|.|TRBV11-2|TRBJ2-7
CASSFQQRVPSEQYF
TGTGCCAGCAGCTTCCAACAGAGAGTCCCTTCCGAGCAGTACTTC
>TRBD1|few|TRBV13|TRBJ2-1
CASSPGQGRNEQFF
TGTGCCAGCAGTCCGGGACAGGGCAGGAATGAGCAGTTCTTC
>TRBD2|few|TRBV27|TRBJ2-1
CASRGGTRGYNEQFF
TGTGCCAGCAGGGGAGGGACTAGGGGGTACAATGAGCAGTTCTTC
>.|few|TRBV7-6|TRBJ2-3
CASSLRQITDTQYF
TGTGCCAGCAGCCTACGACAGATCACAGATACGCAGTATTTT
>.|.|TRBV29-1|TRBJ1-5
CSVGVSGQPQHF
TGCAGCGTTGGTGTCTCAGGTCAGCCCCAGCATTTT
>.|few|TRBV18|TRBJ1-5
CASSQMAEYQPQHF
TGTGCCAGCTCACAAATGGCAGAATATCAGCCCCAGCATTTT
>TRBD2|.|TRBV27|TRBJ2-7
CASSPAAAGEYEQYF
TGTGCCAGCAGCCCGGCAGCAGCGGGGGAATACGAGCAGTACTTC
>.|.|TRBV9|TRBJ2-1
CASSVGHGYRNEQFF
TGTGCCAGCAGCGTAGGCCACGGGTACCGCAATGAGCAGTTCTTC
>TRBD1|few|TRBV18|TRBJ2-5
CASSPPTGEETQYF
TGTGCCAGCTCACCTCCGACAGGGGAAGAGACCCAGTACTTC
>.|few|TRBV6-6|TRBJ2-4
CASRRSAAKNIQYF
TGTGCCAGCAGACGAAGCGCCGCCAAAAACATTCAGTACTTC
>.|.|TRBV5-1|TRBJ2-5
CASSLVPGAETQYF
TGCGCCAGCAGCTTGGTCCCAGGCGCCGAGACCCAGTACTTC
>.|few|TRBV2|TRBJ1-3
CASSEVGRASSGNTIYF
TGTGCCAGCAGTGAAGTGGGCAGGGCAAGCTCTGGAAACACCATATATTTT
>.|.|TRBV18|TRBJ2-7
CASSRTSSYEQYF
TGTGCCAGCTCACGAACTAGTTCCTACGAGCAGTACTTC
>.|few|TRBV6-5|TRBJ1-2
CASLPGGHGGGYTF
TGTGCCAGCCTCCCCGGGGGCCACGGGGGTGGCTACACCTTC